These T cell receptor beta chains were read from a single sample in a study of blood T cell repertoires in COVID-19. The table came from immunoSEQ multiplex PCR; TCRdb's copy has only in-frame clones and leaves some out. The table includes about 100,000 clones, 79% detected once. The material sequenced was peripheral blood. The receptors come from a woman older than 75 with active or convalescent COVID-19. Each CDR3 is given with its conserved first and last residue. A D gene is named only where the DNA matches it firmly. Clone size, where shown, is once, few, many, or a class for clones that have expanded.

TRBD1	TRBV19	TRBJ2-2	-	CASSIVEQGMNTGELFF	TGTGCCAGTAGTATAGTGGAACAGGGGATGAACACCGGGGAGCTGTTTTTT
TRBD2	TRBV7-3	TRBJ2-3	-	CASSLRGLSTDTQYF	TGTGCCAGCAGCTTACGGGGACTAAGCACAGATACGCAGTATTTT
TRBD1	TRBV24-1	TRBJ2-2	-	CATSDSRAGQEVTGELFF	TGTGCCACCAGTGATTCTCGGGCGGGACAGGAAGTCACCGGGGAGCTGTTTTTT
TRBD1	TRBV19	TRBJ2-4	-	CASSIEGTGRYF	TGTGCCAGTAGTATCGAAGGGACAGGGCGGTACTTC
-	TRBV14	TRBJ2-1	-	CASSQEVSSYNEQFF	TGTGCCAGCAGCCAAGAAGTCAGCTCCTACAATGAGCAGTTCTTC
TRBD1	TRBV7-9	TRBJ2-5	-	CASSFTGAQGETQYF	TGTGCCAGCAGCTTTACAGGGGCGCAGGGAGAGACCCAGTACTTC
-	TRBV14	TRBJ1-5	-	CASSSSHRDNYSNQPQHF	TGTGCCAGCAGCTCCTCGCACCGGGACAACTATAGCAATCAGCCCCAGCATTTT
TRBD2	TRBV29-1	TRBJ2-1	once	CSISGTSGNEQFF	TGCAGCATTTCCGGGACTAGCGGTAATGAGCAGTTCTTC
TRBD1	TRBV5-1	TRBJ2-7	once	CASSLGGTGPLSYEQYF	TGCGCCAGCAGCTTGGGGGGGACAGGCCCCCTCTCCTACGAGCAGTACTTC
TRBD2	TRBV11-2	TRBJ2-3	-	CASSLTSGLGTQYF	TGTGCCAGCAGCCTGACTAGCGGGCTTGGTACGCAGTATTTT
TRBD1	TRBV9	TRBJ1-6	-	CASSEGAGDNSPLHF	TGTGCCAGCAGCGAGGGGGCTGGTGATAATTCACCCCTCCACTTT
-	TRBV10-3	TRBJ1-5	-	CAISEGVAAGNQPQHF	TGTGCCATCAGTGAGGGAGTGGCTGCTGGCAATCAGCCCCAGCATTTT
TRBD1	TRBV6-5	TRBJ2-7	-	CASSTFGTGIHEQYF	TGTGCCAGCAGCACCTTTGGGACAGGGATCCACGAGCAGTACTTC
-	TRBV6-5	TRBJ1-6	-	CASNSRNSPLHF	TGTGCCAGCAATTCCAGGAATTCACCCCTCCACTTT
TRBD1	TRBV5-1	TRBJ2-5	-	CASSLAPGQGETQYF	TGCGCCAGCAGCTTGGCCCCGGGACAGGGAGAGACCCAGTACTTC
TRBD2	TRBV5-6	TRBJ2-5	-	CASSRGLAGVGTQYF	TGTGCCAGCAGCCGTGGGCTAGCGGGAGTTGGGACCCAGTACTTC
-	TRBV6-4	TRBJ2-7	-	CASSEERERGEEQYF	TGTGCCAGCAGTGAGGAACGGGAGAGGGGTGAAGAGCAGTACTTC
TRBD1	TRBV4-3	TRBJ1-1	many	CASSQQGGITEAFF	TGCGCCAGCAGCCAACAGGGGGGTATCACTGAAGCTTTCTTT
-	TRBV9	TRBJ1-2	few	CASSVEEEYGYTF	TGTGCCAGCAGCGTAGAGGAGGAATATGGCTACACCTTC
-	TRBV7-2	TRBJ2-5	-	CASSFGQRQETQYF	TGTGCCAGCAGCTTTGGACAGCGACAAGAGACCCAGTACTTC
TRBD2	TRBV30	TRBJ2-2	-	CAWSVRGGRFTGELFF	TGTGCCTGGAGTGTACGGGGCGGGAGGTTCACCGGGGAGCTGTTTTTT
-	TRBV5-1	TRBJ2-7	-	CASSLRTAQPYEQYF	TGTGCCAGCAGCCTTAGGACTGCCCAGCCCTACGAGCAGTACTTC
TRBD2	TRBV7-2	TRBJ2-3	-	CASSLARGASGDTDTQYF	TGTGCCAGCAGCTTAGCGCGGGGGGCTAGCGGGGACACAGATACGCAGTATTTT
TRBD1	TRBV28	TRBJ1-2	-	CASTYGSGTGVDGYTF	TGTGCCAGCACCTATGGGAGTGGGACAGGGGTCGATGGCTACACCTTC
-	TRBV28	TRBJ2-5	-	CASRLVGETQYF	TGTGCCAGCAGACTAGTTGGAGAGACCCAGTACTTC
-	TRBV9	TRBJ2-2	once	CASSVAAGPGELFF	TGTGCCAGCAGCGTAGCTGCAGGGCCCGGGGAGCTGTTTTTT
TRBD1	TRBV28	TRBJ1-3	-	CASTQGQGDISGNTIYF	TGTGCCAGCACCCAGGGACAGGGGGACATCTCTGGAAACACCATATATTTT
TRBD2	TRBV5-1	TRBJ2-3	-	CASSLEEGGTDTQYF	TGCGCCAGCAGCTTGGAGGAGGGAGGGACAGATACGCAGTATTTT
-	TRBV2	TRBJ2-5	few	CASSEAGETQYF	TGTGCCAGCAGTGAAGCCGGGGAGACCCAGTACTTC
TRBD1	TRBV6-5	TRBJ2-5	-	CASSTGQGQETQYF	TGTGCCAGCAGTACAGGACAGGGCCAAGAGACCCAGTACTTC
TRBD1	TRBV5-6	TRBJ2-1	-	CASSFGTGQFF	TGTGCCAGCAGCTTCGGGACAGGACAGTTCTTC
TRBD1	TRBV10-3	TRBJ1-1	few	CAISGQGGWNTEAFF	TGTGCCATCAGTGGTCAGGGGGGATGGAACACTGAAGCTTTCTTT
-	TRBV19	TRBJ2-1	-	CASKSGLWEFEQFF	TGTGCCAGTAAGAGCGGGCTTTGGGAGTTTGAGCAGTTCTTC
TRBD1	TRBV5-1	TRBJ2-1	once	CASKTGGVDNEQFF	TGCGCCAGCAAGACAGGGGGCGTTGACAATGAGCAGTTCTTC